A single sample gave rise to the 8 T cell receptor beta chains below, sequenced in a study of cytotoxic CD8 clonotypes in ibrutinib-treated CLL. Produced via immunoSEQ multiplex PCR; TCRdb's table is partial and in-frame only. The sample has approximately 320,000 clones, 60% to 80% seen once; the top ten hold about 5.9%. Sample: PBMCs, taken after 36 months of ibrutinib treatment. These receptors all stem from a human donor with chronic lymphocytic leukemia.

Notes on this clone: The sample contains more than one DNA sequence encoding this CDR3. The chain uses TRBV2 and TRBJ2-2; TRBD2 agrees at 8 bases. J lost 5 bases, V lost 4 bases, and 0 bases had no gene match. The germline CDR1 and CDR2 sequences are SNHLY and FYNNEI. The length of the CDR3 is 13 residues. The CDR3 DNA reads as TGTGCCAGCAGTGGCGGGAGGACCGGGGAGCTGTTTTTT. Translating it yields CASSGGRTGELFF.

V is TRBV28 and J is TRBJ1-2; D gene unclear. Trimming removed 3 bases from V and 8 bases from J, with 10 bases in between. CDR1 and CDR2 (germline): MDHEN, SYDVKM. The CDR3 totals 12 residues. The DNA of the CDR3 is TGTGCCAGCAGTTTTCTTTGGGGAGGCTACACCTTC. Its protein product is CASSFLWGGYTF.

This clone has only a few counts. The CDR3 loop is CASSKGTLGNQPQHF. CDR3 DNA sequence: TGTGCCAGCAGCAAGGGGACTTTAGGCAATCAGCCCCAGCATTTT. V usage is TRBV6-5 and J usage is TRBJ1-5, with a weak D call TRBD1 (5 bases). The CDR3 runs to 15 residues. Germline lookup yields CDR1 MNHEY and CDR2 SVGAGI. The V end lost 6 bases, the J end lost 2 bases, and 14 bases lay between the germline ends.

V is TRBV5-8 and J is TRBJ2-7; D may correspond to TRBD1 or TRBD2 (5 bases each). The CDR3 runs to 17 residues. Germline loops: CDR1 SGHTS, CDR2 YDEGEE. V dropped 3 bases and J dropped 0 bases, with 19 bases sitting between them. The chain's CDR3 is CASSYPRRGTLSYEQYF. As DNA, the CDR3 is TGTGCCAGCAGCTACCCAAGGAGAGGGACCCTCTCCTACGAGCAGTACTTC.

This clone has only a few counts. The rearrangement joins TRBV11-2 to TRBJ1-1, with D possibly matching TRBD1 (6 bases). The length of the CDR3 is 15 residues. V was trimmed by 3 bases and J by 1 base, leaving 12 bases between them. Germline CDR1 reads SGHAT; CDR2 reads FQNNGV. CDR3 sequence (DNA): TGTGCCAGCAGCTTCTATCCAGGGGAGAACACTGAAGCTTTCTTT. It specifies CASSFYPGENTEAFF.

This clone was counted between two and nine times. The chain combines TRBV5-1 with TRBJ1-1; D is undetermined. Deletions cut 0 bases from V and 2 bases from J, with 8 bases between. The germline V gene encodes CDR1 SGHRS and CDR2 YFSETQ. The CDR3 covers 14 residues. Here the CDR3 DNA reads TGCGCCAGCAGCTTGGGACGGGTAAACACTGAAGCTTTCTTT. Translating gives CASSLGRVNTEAFF.

This clone occurred a few times. The chain employs TRBV9 and TRBJ2-2; D is unresolved. Deletions cut 2 bases from V and 1 base from J, with 6 bases between. CDR1 is SGDLS and CDR2 is YYNGEE in the germline V gene. The CDR3 has 14 amino acids. CDR3: CASSVSGNTGELFF. For the CDR3, the DNA is TGTGCCAGCAGCGTCTCAGGGAACACCGGGGAGCTGTTTTTT.

The CDR3 protein is CASSGLRVGYEQYF. The DNA for the CDR3 is TGTGCCAGCAGTGGTCTGAGGGTTGGCTACGAGCAGTACTTC. This rearrangement joins TRBV6-5 to TRBJ2-7, with D maybe TRBD2 (5 bases). Germline loops: CDR1 MNHEY, CDR2 SVGAGI. Trimming left V 5 bases short and J 3 bases short, with 14 bases between. The CDR3 has 14 residues.